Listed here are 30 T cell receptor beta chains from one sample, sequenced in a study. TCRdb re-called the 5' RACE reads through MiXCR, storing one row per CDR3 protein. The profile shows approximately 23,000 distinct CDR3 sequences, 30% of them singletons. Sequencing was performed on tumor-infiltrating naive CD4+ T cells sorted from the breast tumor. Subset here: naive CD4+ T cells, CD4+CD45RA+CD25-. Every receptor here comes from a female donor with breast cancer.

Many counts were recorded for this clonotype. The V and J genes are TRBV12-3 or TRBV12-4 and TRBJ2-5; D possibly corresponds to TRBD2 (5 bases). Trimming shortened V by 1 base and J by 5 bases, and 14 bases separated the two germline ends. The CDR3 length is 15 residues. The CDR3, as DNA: TGTGCCAGCAGTTTAGGGACTCTCACGCAGGAGACCCAGTACTTC. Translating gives CASSLGTLTQETQYF.

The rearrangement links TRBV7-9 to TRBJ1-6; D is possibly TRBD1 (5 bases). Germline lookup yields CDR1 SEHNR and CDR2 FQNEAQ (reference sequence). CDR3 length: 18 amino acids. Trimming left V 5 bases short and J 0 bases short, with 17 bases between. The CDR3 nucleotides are TGTGCCAGCAGCAGACAGACAGTTACGAGCTCCTATAATTCACCCCTCCACTTT. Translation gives CASSRQTVTSSYNSPLHF.

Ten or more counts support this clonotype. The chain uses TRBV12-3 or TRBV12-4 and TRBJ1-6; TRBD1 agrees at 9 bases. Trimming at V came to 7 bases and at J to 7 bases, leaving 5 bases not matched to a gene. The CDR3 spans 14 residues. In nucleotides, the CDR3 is TGTGCCAGCAATCCGACAGGGGGAAATTCACCCCTCCACTTT. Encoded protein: CASNPTGGNSPLHF.

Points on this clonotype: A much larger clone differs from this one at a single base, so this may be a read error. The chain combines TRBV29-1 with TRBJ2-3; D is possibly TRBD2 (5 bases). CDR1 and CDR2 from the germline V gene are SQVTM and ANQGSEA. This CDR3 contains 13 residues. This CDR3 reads CSVGERSTDTKYF. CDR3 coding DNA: TGCAGCGTTGGGGAGCGGAGCACAGATACGAAGTATTTT.

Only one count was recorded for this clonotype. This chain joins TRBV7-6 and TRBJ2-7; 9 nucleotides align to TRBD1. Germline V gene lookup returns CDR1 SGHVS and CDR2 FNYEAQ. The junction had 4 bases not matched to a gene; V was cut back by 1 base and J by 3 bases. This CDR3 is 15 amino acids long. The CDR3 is CASSLEGTGHYEQYF. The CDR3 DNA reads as TGTGCCAGCAGCTTAGAGGGGACAGGGCACTACGAGCAGTACTTC.

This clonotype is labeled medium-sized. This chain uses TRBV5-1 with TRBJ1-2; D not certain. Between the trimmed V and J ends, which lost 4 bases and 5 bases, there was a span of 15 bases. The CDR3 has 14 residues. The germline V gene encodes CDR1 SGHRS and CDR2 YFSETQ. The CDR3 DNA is TGCGCCAGCAGCGGCGGCCACCAGTGGTATGGCTACACCTTC. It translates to CASSGGHQWYGYTF.

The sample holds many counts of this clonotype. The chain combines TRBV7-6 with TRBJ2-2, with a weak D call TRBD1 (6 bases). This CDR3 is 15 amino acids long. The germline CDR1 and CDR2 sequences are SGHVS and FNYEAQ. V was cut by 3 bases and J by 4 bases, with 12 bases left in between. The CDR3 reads CASSFLTGPTGELFF. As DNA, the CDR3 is TGTGCCAGCAGCTTCTTGACAGGCCCCACCGGGGAGCTGTTTTTT.

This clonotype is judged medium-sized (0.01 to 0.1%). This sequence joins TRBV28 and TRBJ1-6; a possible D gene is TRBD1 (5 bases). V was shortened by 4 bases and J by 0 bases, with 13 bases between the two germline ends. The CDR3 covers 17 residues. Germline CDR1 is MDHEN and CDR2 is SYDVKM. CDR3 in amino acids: CASSSLWGNSYNSPLHF. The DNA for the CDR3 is TGTGCCAGCAGTTCACTGTGGGGGAACTCCTATAATTCACCCCTCCACTTT. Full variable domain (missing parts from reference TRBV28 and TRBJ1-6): DVKVTQSSRYLVKRTGEKVFLECVQDMDHENMFWYRQDPGLGLRLIYFSYDVKMKEKGDIPEGYSVSREKKERFSLILESASTNQTSMYLCASSSLWGNSYNSPLHFGNGTRLTVT.

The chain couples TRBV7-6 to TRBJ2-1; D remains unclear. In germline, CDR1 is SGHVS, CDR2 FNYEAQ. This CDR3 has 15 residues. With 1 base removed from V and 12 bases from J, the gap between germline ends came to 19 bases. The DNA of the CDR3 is TGTGCCAGCAGCTTAGGAGTGAGGAGCACAGATACGCAGTTCTTC. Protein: CASSLGVRSTDTQFF.

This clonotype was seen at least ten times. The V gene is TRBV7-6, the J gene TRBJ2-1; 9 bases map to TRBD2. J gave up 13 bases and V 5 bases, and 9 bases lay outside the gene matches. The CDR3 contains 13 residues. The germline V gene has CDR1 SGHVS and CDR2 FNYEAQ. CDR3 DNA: TGTGCCAGCAGCGAGGGACTAGCTCCCGCCCAGTTCTTC. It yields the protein CASSEGLAPAQFF. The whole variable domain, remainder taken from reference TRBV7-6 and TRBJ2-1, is GAGVSQSPRYKVTKRGQDVALRCDPISGHVSLYWYRQALGQGPEFLTYFNYEAQQDKSGLPNDRFSAERPEGSISTLTIQRTEQRDSAMYRCASSEGLAPAQFFGPGTRLTVL.

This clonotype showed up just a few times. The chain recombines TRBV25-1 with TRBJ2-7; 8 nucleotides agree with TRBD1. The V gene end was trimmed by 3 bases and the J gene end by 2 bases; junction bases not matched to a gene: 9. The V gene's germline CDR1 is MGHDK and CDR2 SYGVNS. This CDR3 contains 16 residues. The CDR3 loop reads CASSDRGTTGAYEQYF. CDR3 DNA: TGTGCCAGCAGTGATCGGGGTACGACAGGGGCCTACGAGCAGTACTTC.

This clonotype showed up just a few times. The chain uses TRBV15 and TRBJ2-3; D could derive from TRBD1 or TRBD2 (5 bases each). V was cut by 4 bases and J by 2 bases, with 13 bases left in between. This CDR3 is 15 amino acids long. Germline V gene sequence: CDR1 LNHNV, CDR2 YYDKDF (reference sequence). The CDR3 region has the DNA TGTGCCACCAGCACCGGGACCCGCCCCACAGATACGCAGTATTTT. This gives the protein CATSTGTRPTDTQYF.

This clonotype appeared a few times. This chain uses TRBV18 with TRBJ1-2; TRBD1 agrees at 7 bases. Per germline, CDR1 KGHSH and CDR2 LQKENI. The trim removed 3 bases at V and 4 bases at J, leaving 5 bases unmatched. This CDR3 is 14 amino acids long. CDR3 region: CASSPRTGTYGYTF. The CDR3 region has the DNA TGTGCCAGCTCACCCAGGACAGGAACCTATGGCTACACCTTC.

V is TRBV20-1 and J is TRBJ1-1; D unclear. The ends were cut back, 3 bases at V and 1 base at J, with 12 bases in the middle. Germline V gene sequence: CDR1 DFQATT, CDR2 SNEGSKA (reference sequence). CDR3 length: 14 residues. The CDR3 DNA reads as TGCAGTGCTAGTACCGGGCAGCAGAACACTGAAGCTTTCTTT. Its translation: CSASTGQQNTEAFF.

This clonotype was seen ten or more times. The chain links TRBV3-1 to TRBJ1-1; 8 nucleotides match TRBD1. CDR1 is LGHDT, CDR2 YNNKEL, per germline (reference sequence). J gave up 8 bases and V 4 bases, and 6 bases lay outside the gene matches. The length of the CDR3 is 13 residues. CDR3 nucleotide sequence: TGTGCCAGCAGCCTCGGCCGACAGGGGGAAGCTTTCTTT. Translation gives CASSLGRQGEAFF.

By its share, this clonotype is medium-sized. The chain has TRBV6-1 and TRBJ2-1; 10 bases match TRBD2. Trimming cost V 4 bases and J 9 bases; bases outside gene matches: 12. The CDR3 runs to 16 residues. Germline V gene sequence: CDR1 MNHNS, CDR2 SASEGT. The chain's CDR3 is CASSGPSSGRAAEQFF. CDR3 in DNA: TGTGCCAGCAGTGGCCCATCCAGCGGGAGGGCCGCTGAGCAGTTCTTC.

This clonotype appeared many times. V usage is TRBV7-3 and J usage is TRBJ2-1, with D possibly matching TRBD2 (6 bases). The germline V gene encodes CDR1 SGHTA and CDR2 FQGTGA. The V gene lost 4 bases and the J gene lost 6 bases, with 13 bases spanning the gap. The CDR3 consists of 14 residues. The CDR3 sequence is CASSSQGLLNEQFF. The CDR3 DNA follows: TGTGCCAGCAGCTCCCAGGGACTCCTCAATGAGCAGTTCTTC.

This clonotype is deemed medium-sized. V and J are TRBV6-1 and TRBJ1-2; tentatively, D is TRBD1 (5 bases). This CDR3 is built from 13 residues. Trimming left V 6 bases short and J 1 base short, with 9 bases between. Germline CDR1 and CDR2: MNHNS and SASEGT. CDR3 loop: CASRDSFNYGYTF. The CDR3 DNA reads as TGTGCCAGCAGAGACAGTTTTAACTATGGCTACACCTTC.

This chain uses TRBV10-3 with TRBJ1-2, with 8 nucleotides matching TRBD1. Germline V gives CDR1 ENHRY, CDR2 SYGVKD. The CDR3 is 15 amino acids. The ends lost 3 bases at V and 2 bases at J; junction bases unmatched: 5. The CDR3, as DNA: TGTGCCATCAGTGATGAGACAGGGGACAACTATGGCTACACCTTC. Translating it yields CAISDETGDNYGYTF.

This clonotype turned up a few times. The CDR3 region is CASSNGLAGSYEQYF. CDR3 nucleotides: TGTGCCAGCAGTAACGGACTGGCGGGATCCTACGAGCAGTACTTC. The V gene is TRBV6-5, the J gene TRBJ2-7; a weak D match, TRBD2 (6 bases). The germline V and J ends were trimmed by 5 bases and 1 base, with 15 bases remaining between them. The CDR3 totals 15 residues. Germline CDR1 and CDR2: MNHEY and SVGAGI.

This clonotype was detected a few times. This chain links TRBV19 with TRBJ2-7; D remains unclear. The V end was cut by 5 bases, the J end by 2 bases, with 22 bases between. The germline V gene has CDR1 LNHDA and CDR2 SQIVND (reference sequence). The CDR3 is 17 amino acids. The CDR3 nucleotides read TGTGCCAGTAGTGCCATCGGCCAACTCATTTCCACCTACGAGCAGTACTTC. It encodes CASSAIGQLISTYEQYF.

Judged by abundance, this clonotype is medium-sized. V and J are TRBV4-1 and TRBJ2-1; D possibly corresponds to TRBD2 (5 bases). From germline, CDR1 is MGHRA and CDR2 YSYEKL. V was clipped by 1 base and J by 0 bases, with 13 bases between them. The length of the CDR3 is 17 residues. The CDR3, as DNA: TGCGCCAGCAGCCAAGTGACACTTCGGGGCTCCTACAATGAGCAGTTCTTC. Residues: CASSQVTLRGSYNEQFF.

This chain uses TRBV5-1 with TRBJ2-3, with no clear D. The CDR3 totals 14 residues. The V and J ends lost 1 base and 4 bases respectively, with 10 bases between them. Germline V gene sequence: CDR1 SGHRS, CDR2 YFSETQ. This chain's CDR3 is CASSLFHGSDTQYF. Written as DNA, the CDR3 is TGCGCCAGCAGCTTGTTCCATGGCTCAGATACGCAGTATTTT. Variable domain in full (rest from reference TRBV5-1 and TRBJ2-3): KAGVTQTPRYLIKTRGQQVTLSCSPISGHRSVSWYQQTPGQGLQFLFEYFSETQRNKGNFPGRFSGRQFSNSRSEMNVSTLELGDSALYLCASSLFHGSDTQYFGPGTRLTVL.

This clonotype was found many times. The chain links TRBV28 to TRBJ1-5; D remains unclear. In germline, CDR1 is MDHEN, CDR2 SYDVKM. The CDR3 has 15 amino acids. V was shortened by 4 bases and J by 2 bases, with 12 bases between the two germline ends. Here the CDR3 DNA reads TGTGCCAGCAGTTCCGCAGGTTCAGGCAATCAGCCCCAGCATTTT. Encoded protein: CASSSAGSGNQPQHF.

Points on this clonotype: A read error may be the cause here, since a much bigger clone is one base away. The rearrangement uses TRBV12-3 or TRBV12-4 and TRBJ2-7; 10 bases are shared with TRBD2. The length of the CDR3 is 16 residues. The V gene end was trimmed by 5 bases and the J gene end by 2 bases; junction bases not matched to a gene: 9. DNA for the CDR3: TGTGCCAGCAGTATACTACTAGCGGGATTTCCCTACGAGCAGTACTTC. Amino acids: CASSILLAGFPYEQYF.

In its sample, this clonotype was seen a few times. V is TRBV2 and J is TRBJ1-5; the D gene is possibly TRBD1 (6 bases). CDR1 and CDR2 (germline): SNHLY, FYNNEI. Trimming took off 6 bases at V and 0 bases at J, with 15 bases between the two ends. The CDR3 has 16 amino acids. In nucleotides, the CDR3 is TGTGCCAGCAGAGGGGGAGGAGGTTATAGCAATCAGCCCCAGCATTTT. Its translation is CASRGGGGYSNQPQHF.

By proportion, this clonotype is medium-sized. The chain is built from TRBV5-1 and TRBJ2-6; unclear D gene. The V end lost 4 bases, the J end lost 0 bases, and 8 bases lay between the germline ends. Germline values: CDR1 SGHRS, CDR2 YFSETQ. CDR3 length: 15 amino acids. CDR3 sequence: CASSIEPSGANVLTF. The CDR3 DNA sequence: TGCGCCAGCAGCATAGAGCCCTCTGGGGCCAACGTCCTGACTTTC. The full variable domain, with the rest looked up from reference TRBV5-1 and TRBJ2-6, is KAGVTQTPRYLIKTRGQQVTLSCSPISGHRSVSWYQQTPGQGLQFLFEYFSETQRNKGNFPGRFSGRQFSNSRSEMNVSTLELGDSALYLCASSIEPSGANVLTFGAGSRLTVL.

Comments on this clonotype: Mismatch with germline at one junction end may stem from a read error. CDR3 sequence reads: CASSLGTSGFYSEQFF. The CDR3 DNA sequence: TGTGCCAGCAGTTTGGGGACTAGCGGGTTCTACAGTGAGCAGTTCTTC. This chain uses TRBV6-5 with TRBJ2-1; 12 nucleotides match TRBD2. Germline V CDR1 and CDR2: MNHEY, SVGAGI. The CDR3 totals 16 residues.

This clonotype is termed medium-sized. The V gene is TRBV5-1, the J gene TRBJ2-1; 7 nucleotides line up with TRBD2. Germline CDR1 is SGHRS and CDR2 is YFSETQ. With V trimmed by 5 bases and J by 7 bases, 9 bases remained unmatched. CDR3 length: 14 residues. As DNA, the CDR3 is TGCGCCAGCAGTGGGGGGAGGGCCGTTAATGAGCAGTTCTTC. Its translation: CASSGGRAVNEQFF.

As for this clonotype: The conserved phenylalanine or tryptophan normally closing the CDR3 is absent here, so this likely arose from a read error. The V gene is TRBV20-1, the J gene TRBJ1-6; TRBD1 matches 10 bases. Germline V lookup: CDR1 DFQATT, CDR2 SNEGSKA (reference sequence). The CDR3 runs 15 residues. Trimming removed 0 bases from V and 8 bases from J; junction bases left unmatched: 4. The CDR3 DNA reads TGCAGTGCTAGAGACCGGGACAGGGGTCATTCACCCCTCCACTAT. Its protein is CSARDRDRGHSPLHY.